The clone carrying this TCR beta chain has a handful of counts. This sample was taken from a study of T cells in Graves' hyperthyroidism and ophthalmopathy. Amplification targeted TCR beta CDR3 regions from RNA transcripts. Using the HTBI primer set, a first-round RT-PCR was run on the TCR CDR3. TCRdb redid the calling of the multiplex PCR reads with MiXCR, one entry per CDR3 protein. The repertoire holds around 300,000 distinct CDR3 sequences, roughly 14% seen once, with approximately 23% in the top ten. The TCR was taken from a woman aged 25 to 39 with Graves' hyperthyroidism. The specimen was blood.

CDR3 residues: CSASWSAAGPGEQYF. The CDR3 nucleotides read TGCAGTGCTAGTTGGTCTGCGGCCGGGCCGGGCGAGCAGTACTTC. V is TRBV20-1 and J is TRBJ2-7; no definite D call. V was cut by 3 bases and J by 6 bases, with 21 bases left in between. The CDR3 runs to 15 residues. Germline loops: CDR1 DFQATT, CDR2 SNEGSKA (reference sequence).